This TCR beta chain was identified during a study of somatic mutations in cytotoxic T cells in rheumatoid arthritis. At the level of the study: Right after diagnosis, and before any treatment had started, patient peripheral blood (about 33 ml EDTA) was drawn.

Points on this clone: What it binds is not known.

Overall study results and limits: Antigens recognized by the expanded CD8+ clones were unknown. More than 20% of CD8+ cells belonged to the largest clone in about an eighth of the 65 patients.

The assay was immunoSEQ multiplex PCR, and TCRdb's table has in-frame clones only and misses some. The repertoire has more than 15,000 clones, roughly 80% of them found once; the top ten carry 10%. Sequencing input: CD8+ T cells sorted from blood. The TCR comes from an adult with rheumatoid arthritis.

The CDR3 sequence: CASSFGNTEAFF. As DNA, the CDR3 is TGTGCCAGCAGTTTTGGGAACACTGAAGCTTTCTTT. The chain couples TRBV28 to TRBJ1-1, with no clear D. The CDR3 has 12 amino acids. CDR1 and CDR2 from the germline V gene are MDHEN and SYDVKM. Deletions cut 3 bases from V and 1 base from J, with 3 bases between. Drawing the rest from reference TRBV28 and TRBJ1-1, the complete variable domain is DVKVTQSSRYLVKRTGEKVFLECVQDMDHENMFWYRQDPGLGLRLIYFSYDVKMKEKGDIPEGYSVSREKKERFSLILESASTNQTSMYLCASSFGNTEAFFGQGTRLTVV.